This note documents a single T cell receptor (beta chain) sequence. Its target is unknown. This sequence may be a read error, since a much larger clone differs from it by one base. The sample is drawn from a study of T cells after yellow fever vaccination. Study as a whole: SMART-Seq v4 Ultra Low Input served to prepare low-cell-number fractions.

Overall study findings and caveats: Although the secondary response was weaker, it peaked faster, at day 5 versus 15. Although most clonotypes did not, a small share appeared in both CD4 and CD8 compartments.

MiXCR, applied by TCRdb to the 5' RACE reads, yields one record per CDR3 protein. Of 400,000 or so distinct CDR3 sequences in the sample, 6.2% were seen once. Germline loops: CDR1 SGHAT, CDR2 FQNNGV. Deletions cut 7 bases from V and 8 bases from J, with 17 bases between. CDR3 length: 13 amino acids. The receptor was derived from a man aged 25 to 45 who received the YFV17D yellow fever vaccine. This specimen consisted of PBMCs, obtained 5 days after the yellow fever booster vaccination. V and J are TRBV11-2 and TRBJ2-5; D remains ambiguous. CDR3 coding DNA: TGTGCCAGCATCTTTCGACCCGAGAGTACCCAGTACTTC. It codes for CASIFRPESTQYF.